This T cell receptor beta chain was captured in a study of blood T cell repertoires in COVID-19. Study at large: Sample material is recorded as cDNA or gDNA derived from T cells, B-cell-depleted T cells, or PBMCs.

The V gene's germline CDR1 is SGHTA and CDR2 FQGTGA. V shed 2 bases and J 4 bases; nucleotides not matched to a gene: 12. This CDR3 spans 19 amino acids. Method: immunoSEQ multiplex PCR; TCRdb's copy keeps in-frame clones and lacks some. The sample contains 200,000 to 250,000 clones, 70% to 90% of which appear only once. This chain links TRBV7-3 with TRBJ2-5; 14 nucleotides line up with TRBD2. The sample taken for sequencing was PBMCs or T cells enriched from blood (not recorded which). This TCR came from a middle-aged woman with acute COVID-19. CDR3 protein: CASSLGLAGGLWQGETQYF. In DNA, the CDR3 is TGTGCCAGCAGCTTAGGACTAGCGGGGGGCCTGTGGCAAGGAGAGACCCAGTACTTC. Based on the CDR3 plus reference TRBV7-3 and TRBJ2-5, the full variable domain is GAGVSQTPSNKVTEKGKYVELRCDPISGHTALYWYRQSLGQGPEFLIYFQGTGAADDSGLPNDRFFAVRPEGSVSTLKIQRTERGDSAVYLCASSLGLAGGLWQGETQYFGPGTRLLVL.